These T cell receptor beta chains were read from a single sample in a study of blood T cell repertoires in COVID-19. The data were produced by immunoSEQ multiplex PCR, yet TCRdb's version contains in-frame clones alone and is incomplete. Of roughly 430,000 clones listed, roughly 90% are singletons. The sequenced sample was PBMCs or T cells enriched from blood (not recorded which). Receptor source: a woman aged 40 to 50 with acute COVID-19. Both conserved end residues are part of each CDR3. D genes are given only for firm matches.

>TRBJ2-1|TRBV7-2|TRBD2|17
CASSLPTVAGSNNEQFF
>TRBJ1-2|TRBV4-2|TRBD1|17
CASSQVSGTDFNYGYTF
>TRBJ2-1|TRBV11-3|TRBD2|14
CASSLFGRGNEQFF
>TRBJ1-1|TRBV5-1|TRBD1|14
CASSLEGGLGVAFF
>TRBJ2-5|TRBV7-6|TRBD2|15
CASSARTSGTETQYF
>TRBJ1-5|TRBV29-1|NA|13
CSVGETFNQPQHF
>TRBJ2-3|TRBV20-1|NA|11
CSARATDTQYF
>TRBJ1-6|TRBV27|NA|12
CASSFIAGPLHF
>TRBJ2-7|TRBV18|TRBD1|15
CASSRPPGGSYEQYF
>TRBJ2-1|TRBV29-1|TRBD1|13
CSFLKQGLNEQFF
>TRBJ1-1|TRBV29-1|NA|15
CSVVVGGYLNTEAFF
>TRBJ1-1|TRBV5-1|NA|14
CASSFTGLNTEAFF
>TRBJ1-4|TRBV29-1|TRBD1|13
CSVDEGAGEKLFF
>TRBJ1-6|TRBV30|TRBD1|14
CAWSGGQVNSPLHF
>TRBJ2-1|TRBV6-5|NA|13
CASSYGLGNEQFF
>TRBJ2-7|TRBV9|NA|15
CASSVGDGGDYEQYF
>TRBJ2-7|TRBV11-2|TRBD1|16
CASSLRPGQAGNEQYF
>TRBJ2-7|TRBV29-1|TRBD1|15
CSVEVLGQGGYEQYF
>TRBJ1-5|TRBV7-8|TRBD1|15
CASSLTDRGNQPQHF
>TRBJ1-1|TRBV12-3/TRBV12-4|NA|13
CASSFSGRTEAFF
>TRBJ2-7|TRBV2|NA|16
CASSELFGAAGYEQYF
>TRBJ1-2|TRBV12-3/TRBV12-4|NA|13
CASSQLSGGGYTF
>TRBJ1-4|TRBV19|NA|14
CASSRTATNEKLFF
>TRBJ2-7|TRBV5-5|TRBD1|15
CASSGGQGAGYEQYF
>TRBJ1-5|TRBV7-8|TRBD1|21
CASSPNLALRTGRPSNQPQHF
>TRBJ2-7|TRBV30|NA|14
CAWSKQSVSYEQYF
>TRBJ2-1|TRBV24-1|NA|15
CATSEPRTAYNEQFF
>TRBJ1-2|TRBV3-1/TRBV3-2|NA|17
CASSQDQTVGLVGGYTF
>TRBJ1-2|TRBV2|NA|12
CASSEGGGGYTF
>TRBJ2-7|TRBV18|TRBD1|14
CASSPRLTGDEQYF
>TRBJ1-3|TRBV9|TRBD1|15
CASSVTGSSGNTIYF
>TRBJ1-5|TRBV5-1|NA|16
CASSLGGLAGNQPQHF
>TRBJ2-7|TRBV12-3/TRBV12-4|NA|13
CASNTRGAYEQYF
>TRBJ1-6|TRBV6-5|TRBD1|16
CASSYLTGTGGSPLHF
>TRBJ1-1|TRBV29-1|TRBD1|13
CSVETGQGTEAFF